The rows below give T cell receptor beta chains drawn from one sample of a study of T cells after yellow fever vaccination. TCRdb redid the calling of the 5' RACE reads with MiXCR, one entry per CDR3 protein. Here the sample spans over 130,000 distinct CDR3 sequences, roughly 8.2% being singletons. Specimen: CD4+ T cells sorted from PBMCs, collected 5 days after the yellow fever booster vaccination. The receptors come from a man aged 25 to 40 who received the YFV17D yellow fever vaccine. The CDR3 runs from the conserved cysteine through the conserved F or W. A D gene is named only where the DNA matches it firmly. The size entry is marked missing in some rows and otherwise reads once, few, many or a size class.

v_gene	d_gene	j_gene	abundance	CDR3nt	CDR3aa
TRBV5-5	.	TRBJ2-2	many	TGTGCCAGCAGCTCAGAGGCCGGGGAGCTGTTTTTT	CASSSEAGELFF
TRBV3-1	.	TRBJ2-7	many	TGTGCCAGCAGCCAAGGCAGGGGGGTCGAGCAGTACTTC	CASSQGRGVEQYF
TRBV30	.	TRBJ2-5	.	TGTGCCTGGAGTGTAGGGGAGGAGACCCAGTACTTC	CAWSVGEETQYF
TRBV7-3	.	TRBJ2-1	many	TGTGCCAGCAGCTTGCAGGGTGGGGGAAACAATGAGCAGTTCTTC	CASSLQGGGNNEQFF
TRBV20-1	.	TRBJ2-3	.	TGCAGTGTTCCTCCCTTAAGCACAGATACGCAGTATTTT	CSVPPLSTDTQYF
TRBV18	.	TRBJ2-2	many	TGTGCCAGCTCACCATTGACCATCGGGGAGCTGTTTTTT	CASSPLTIGELFF
TRBV20-1	.	TRBJ2-2	many	TGCAGTATGAGGGACTTATCCGGGGAGCTGTTTTTT	CSMRDLSGELFF
TRBV20-1	TRBD1	TRBJ2-1	many	TGCAGTGCTGACAGGGGAAATGAGCAGTTCTTC	CSADRGNEQFF
TRBV5-1	.	TRBJ2-6	many	TGCGCCAGCAGCTTCCAAGGCTCTGGGGCCAACGTCCTGACTTTC	CASSFQGSGANVLTF
TRBV20-1	TRBD2	TRBJ2-5	many	TGCAGTGCTAGCCACTCCAGCGGGGTAAAGACCCAGTACTTC	CSASHSSGVKTQYF
TRBV7-2	TRBD1	TRBJ2-5	many	TGTGCCAGCAGCTTAGGAGCGACAGGGTTTCAAGAGACCCAGTACTTC	CASSLGATGFQETQYF
TRBV9	.	TRBJ2-2	few	TGTGCCAGCAGCGAGTCCGGGATCTCCAAGGGGGAGCTGTTTTTT	CASSESGISKGELFF
TRBV5-5	.	TRBJ2-1	few	TGTGCCAGCAGCTTGGCCCCGGCCCTAGTCGACAATGAGCAGTTCTTC	CASSLAPALVDNEQFF
TRBV12-3/TRBV12-4	.	TRBJ2-3	many	TGTGCCAGTATCCAGGACCCTCAAGATACGCAGTATTTT	CASIQDPQDTQYF
TRBV5-1	.	TRBJ2-7	many	TGCGCCAGCAGCTTGGACAAGACAAACGAGCAGTACTTC	CASSLDKTNEQYF
TRBV5-1	TRBD2	TRBJ2-3	many	TGCGCCAGCAGCTGGGGAGCGCGGGGGACAGATACGCAGTATTTT	CASSWGARGTDTQYF
TRBV20-1	.	TRBJ2-7	.	TGCAGTGCTAGACGCCAGGGCAACGAGCAGTACTTC	CSARRQGNEQYF
TRBV29-1	TRBD2	TRBJ2-3	many	TGCAGCGGTAGCGGGAGACGGGGTGAGGGGCAGTATTTT	CSGSGRRGEGQYF
TRBV9	.	TRBJ1-3	many	TGTGCCAGCAGCGACGGGGGCGGAAACACCATATATTTT	CASSDGGGNTIYF
TRBV19	TRBD1	TRBJ2-2	few	TGTGCCTCGGGGACAGGGGTCGCCGGGGAGCTGTTTTTT	CASGTGVAGELFF
TRBV30	.	TRBJ1-5	few	TGTGCCTGGAGTGTCCTGGGTGGTCCCCAGCATTTT	CAWSVLGGPQHF
TRBV20-1	TRBD2	TRBJ2-2	.	TGCTGTGCTAGTGGCGCCTTGGGGGGGTCGGGAACCGGGGAGCTGTTTTTT	CCASGALGGSGTGELFF
TRBV11-2	TRBD2	TRBJ2-1	many	TGTGCCAGCAGGGGACTAGCGGGAGGGCCCGGGGGAAATGAGCAGTTCTTC	CASRGLAGGPGGNEQFF
TRBV7-2	.	TRBJ2-1	many	TGTGCCAGCCGGCCGGGCATTACCTACAATGAGCAGTTCTTC	CASRPGITYNEQFF
TRBV12-3/TRBV12-4	.	TRBJ1-5	many	TGTGCCAGCAGTTCCTTCCCCGGGGGGGACAATCAGCCCCAGCATTTT	CASSSFPGGDNQPQHF
TRBV4-1	TRBD1	TRBJ2-7	few	TGCGCCAGCAGCCAAGGGGACAGCTTAAGCTCCTACGAGCAGTACTTC	CASSQGDSLSSYEQYF
TRBV7-8	.	TRBJ1-2	many	TGTGCCAGCAGCTTAGCCCCAGCAGGAGTCTATGGCTACACCTTC	CASSLAPAGVYGYTF
TRBV5-1	.	TRBJ2-7	.	TGCGCCAGCAGCGCCTCGGGCTCCTACGAGCAGTACTTC	CASSASGSYEQYF
TRBV12-3/TRBV12-4	.	TRBJ2-7	many	TGTGCCAGCAGCTCCAGGGTCGTCGAGCAGTACTTC	CASSSRVVEQYF
TRBV6-2/TRBV6-3	.	TRBJ2-1	many	TGTGCCAGCAGTTACATATATAGGGGACTCCGGGCTGTTGTTGAGCAGTTCTTC	CASSYIYRGLRAVVEQFF
TRBV2	TRBD1	TRBJ2-2	many	TGTGCCAGCAGAGGAGGACAGGGACATGGCACCGGGGAGCTGTTTTTT	CASRGGQGHGTGELFF
TRBV30	TRBD2	TRBJ2-7	few	TGTGCCTGGAGTGGAGGGACTAGCCGGGAGCAGTACTTC	CAWSGGTSREQYF
TRBV25-1	.	TRBJ2-5	few	TGTGCCAGCACCGACAGGAGGCAATGGGGAGAGACCCAGTACTTC	CASTDRRQWGETQYF
TRBV18	.	TRBJ1-2	many	TGTGCCAGCTCACCCCCCCGGGGAGGAGGCTACACCTTC	CASSPPRGGGYTF
TRBV28	.	TRBJ2-5	many	TGTGCCAGCAGTCCCCCAGGGATTCAAGAGACCCAGTACTTC	CASSPPGIQETQYF
TRBV19	TRBD1	TRBJ1-1	.	TGTGCCTCCCGGGACAGGACCTTTTCTGAAGCTTTCTTT	CASRDRTFSEAFF
TRBV19	.	TRBJ1-1	.	TGTGCCAGTACCCAGACGTGGGGCCTGACTGAAGCTTTCTTT	CASTQTWGLTEAFF
TRBV5-6	.	TRBJ1-5	many	TGTGCCAGCAGCTTGGGTGCGCCGAGCAATCAGCCCCAGCATTTT	CASSLGAPSNQPQHF
TRBV7-9	.	TRBJ2-1	many	TGTGCCAGCAGGGGGGCACCCTCCTACAATGAGCAGTTCTTC	CASRGAPSYNEQFF
TRBV7-8	TRBD1	TRBJ2-7	.	TGTGCCAGCAGCTTGTGGTCCCGGGACAGGACCAGGGCCCTCGAGCAGTACTTC	CASSLWSRDRTRALEQYF
TRBV6-4	.	TRBJ2-2	many	TGTGCCAGCAGTTCGCAGCTCGGATTTGAGGAGCTGTTTTTT	CASSSQLGFEELFF
TRBV4-3	TRBD2	TRBJ2-2	many	TGCGCCAGCAGCCAAGATGGCGGCGGGAGTACCACCGGGGAGCTGTTTTTT	CASSQDGGGSTTGELFF
TRBV28	TRBD1	TRBJ1-1	many	TGTGCCAGCAGCCCGGGACAGCCGAAAACTGAAGCTTTCTTT	CASSPGQPKTEAFF
TRBV5-1	.	TRBJ2-2	many	TGCGCCAGCAGCCAGACGGGAGTAGGAACCGGGGAGCTGTTTTTT	CASSQTGVGTGELFF
TRBV20-1	TRBD1	TRBJ2-3	.	TGCAGTGCTAGGCCCAGGGGGAAAGACACAGATACGCAGTATTTT	CSARPRGKDTDTQYF
TRBV5-1	.	TRBJ2-1	many	TGCGCCAGCAGCTTTGACGGAAATGAGCAGTTCTTC	CASSFDGNEQFF
TRBV29-1	.	TRBJ1-5	many	TGCAGCTTTGCGGGGGAAGTCAATCAGCCCCAGCATTTT	CSFAGEVNQPQHF
TRBV12-3/TRBV12-4	TRBD1	TRBJ2-5	many	TGTGCCAGCGGACGGACAGGGGGATTTGAGACCCAGTACTTC	CASGRTGGFETQYF
TRBV12-3/TRBV12-4	.	TRBJ2-3	many	TGTGCCAGCAGTTTGTTTGCAACCACAGATACGCAGTATTTT	CASSLFATTDTQYF
TRBV7-2	TRBD2	TRBJ2-7	many	TGTGCCAGCAGCTTAGAGGCGGGAGGCTACGAGCAGTACTTC	CASSLEAGGYEQYF
TRBV11-1	.	TRBJ2-4	many	TGTGCCAGCAGCCCCCTATCCGGCCTAGCCCACCGGGGGGCCAAAAACATTCAGTACTTC	CASSPLSGLAHRGAKNIQYF
TRBV4-2	TRBD2	TRBJ2-7	many	TGTGCCAGCAGCCACGGACTAGCGGGAGCCTCAGGTGACGAGCAGTACTTC	CASSHGLAGASGDEQYF
TRBV5-4	TRBD2	TRBJ2-3	many	TGTGCCAGCAGCACCTTAGCGGGAGGGCCTCCAGATACGCAGTATTTT	CASSTLAGGPPDTQYF
TRBV7-9	TRBD1	TRBJ2-3	many	TGTGCCAGCAGCTTCGACAGGGGGCGCACAGATACGCAGTATTTT	CASSFDRGRTDTQYF
TRBV5-4	TRBD2	TRBJ2-1	few	TGTGCCAGCAGCTTGGCTAGCGGGAGGGCCGGTAATGAGCAGTTCTTC	CASSLASGRAGNEQFF